This T cell receptor (beta chain) originates from a study of T cell repertoires in cytomegalovirus infection. Study summary: Well-studied HLA-B-restricted epitopes and recently identified HLA-C-restricted epitopes of CMV were both used in the study. Matching HLA type and CMV infection were both indicated by public TCR beta signatures.

Notes on the study in general: Cumulative frequency (of public TCR beta family members) identified carriers of CMV plus the relevant HLA. Predominance within the ex vivo response was attributable to HLA-C-restricted CMV-specific TCR beta clonotypes.

About this clonotype itself: Its antigen is undetermined.

Germline CDR1 SGHAT, CDR2 FQNNGV. V lost 5 bases and J lost 3, with 8 bases in between. This CDR3 is 13 amino acids long. TCRdb passed the reads through MiXCR, listing each CDR3 protein once. The sample consists of fewer than 1,000,000 distinct CDR3 sequences, around a third of them appearing once. The sample in question was cultured CD8+ T cells from PBMCs, obtained from culture after CMV antigen stimulation. The gene calls are TRBV11-2 and TRBJ2-1, with D tentatively TRBD1 (5 bases). The TCR comes from a human donor in good health (CMV status not recorded). Some clones in this sample may be carry-over from other donors' samples. Here the CDR3 DNA reads TGTGCCAGCAGCGGGGCTAACTACAATGAGCAGTTCTTC. Translating it yields CASSGANYNEQFF.